This T cell receptor beta chain was observed in a study of OX40 agonist ivuxolimab in advanced cancers. Study information: Checkpoint inhibitors had been given previously to roughly 40% of patients. A partial response was reached by three patients: one with hepatocellular carcinoma and two with cutaneous melanoma.

Germline CDR1 ENHRY, CDR2 SYGVKD. Trimming removed 2 bases from V and 4 bases from J; junction bases left unmatched: 2. This CDR3 contains 16 residues. Sequenced by immunoSEQ multiplex PCR; TCRdb stores in-frame clones only, minus some. The sample contains under 50,000 clones, 92% of which appear only once. The specimen comprised CD4+ or CD8+ T cells sorted from blood, sampled in a trial of the OX40 agonist ivuxolimab. The V gene is TRBV10-3, the J gene TRBJ2-3; 14 nucleotides match TRBD2. The TCR originated in an adult with an advanced solid tumor such as melanoma, head and neck, liver or kidney cancer. The CDR3 sequence is CAISEGTSGSADTQYF. CDR3 nucleotide sequence: TGTGCCATCAGTGAGGGGACTAGCGGGAGTGCAGATACGCAGTATTTT.